Shown below are 13 T cell receptor beta chains from a single sample sequenced in a study of Graves' ophthalmopathy and Graves' hyperthyroidism. Amplification from RNA transcripts yielded the TCR beta CDR3 regions. Scientists carried out first-round RT-PCR using HTBI primers and then a second-round multiplex PCR. A single record per CDR3 protein comes from TCRdb applying MiXCR to the multiplex PCR reads. The sample has roughly 1.1 million distinct CDR3 sequences; around a third are singletons. The sequencing sample was made of peripheral blood or thyroid tissue (not recorded which). The receptors were sampled from an adult man with Graves' hyperthyroidism.

This clonotype was observed at least ten times. V is TRBV19 and J is TRBJ1-1; TRBD1 matches at 7 bases. After removal of 5 bases from V and 0 bases from J, the junction contained 9 bases not matched to a gene. Germline assignment: CDR1 LNHDA and CDR2 SQIVND (reference sequence). The CDR3 spans 16 residues. CDR3 loop: CASSSGTANMNTEAFF. The CDR3 nucleotides are TGTGCCAGTAGTTCGGGGACAGCCAACATGAACACTGAAGCTTTCTTT.

This clonotype has a count of ten or more. The chain combines TRBV20-1 with TRBJ2-5, with D uncertain. Per the germline V gene, CDR1 is DFQATT and CDR2 is SNEGSKA (reference sequence). The CDR3 sequence is 10 residues long. Trimming shortened V by 6 bases and J by 2 bases, and 4 bases separated the two germline ends. This CDR3 is CSAGQETQYF. The CDR3 DNA reads TGCAGTGCAGGGCAAGAGACCCAGTACTTC.

In this sample, this clonotype turned up many times. The rearrangement joins TRBV6-5 to TRBJ1-6; no definite D call. The CDR3 totals 15 residues. V was shortened by 0 bases and J by 8 bases, with 11 bases between the two germline ends. Germline V gene data show CDR1 as MNHEY and CDR2 as SVGAGI. The CDR3 loop is CASSYSVDGDSPLHF. The CDR3 nucleotides are TGTGCCAGCAGTTACTCGGTGGACGGGGATTCACCCCTCCACTTT.

This chain connects TRBV7-2 to TRBJ2-3, with D uncertain. V was trimmed by 0 bases and J by 1 base, leaving 17 bases between them. From germline, CDR1 is SGHTA and CDR2 FQGNSA. This CDR3 is 18 amino acids long. CDR3 coding DNA: TGTGCCAGCAGCTTAGCCCGGACGCACATACCCCGCACAGATACGCAGTATTTT. Translated: CASSLARTHIPRTDTQYF.

The table lists this clonotype with many counts. The chain links TRBV7-2 to TRBJ1-2, with D uncertain. The germline V gene has CDR1 SGHTA and CDR2 FQGNSA. The CDR3 has 12 amino acids. V was clipped by 4 bases and J by 7 bases, with 10 bases between them. CDR3 sequence reads: CASSSSRLGYTF. In nucleotides, the CDR3 is TGTGCCAGCAGCTCGTCGAGACTTGGCTACACCTTC.

The CDR3 sequence is CASSVKGTHFSDTQYF. The CDR3 DNA is TGTGCCAGCAGCGTCAAAGGGACACATTTTTCAGATACGCAGTATTTT. The chain employs TRBV9 and TRBJ2-3; tentative D call: TRBD1 (6 bases). The CDR3 runs to 16 residues. Trimming pared 2 bases from V and 4 bases from J, leaving 17 bases between. Germline V gene sequence: CDR1 SGDLS, CDR2 YYNGEE.

Worth noting for this clonotype: In this CDR3 the conserved last residue, phenylalanine or tryptophan, is missing, so a read error is likely. The V call is TRBV12-3 or TRBV12-4, the J call TRBJ1-2; D is possibly TRBD1 (5 bases). This CDR3 is 14 amino acids long. The V and J ends lost 5 bases and 0 bases respectively, with 10 bases between them. The CDR3 sequence is CASSIRQSNYGYTL. The CDR3 nucleotides read TGTGCCAGCAGTATCCGACAGTCTAACTATGGCTACACCCTC.

This clonotype was seen many times. The CDR3 coding sequence is TGTGCCAGCAGCGTATCACAGGGAGATGAAAAACTGTTTTTT. Translation gives CASSVSQGDEKLFF. V and J are TRBV9 and TRBJ1-4, with D perhaps matching TRBD1 (6 bases). V was pared by 1 base and J by 6 bases, with 10 bases between. This CDR3 is built from 14 residues. CDR1 is SGDLS and CDR2 is YYNGEE in the germline V gene. The entire variable domain, with the rest obtained from reference TRBV9 and TRBJ1-4, is as follows: DSGVTQTPKHLITATGQRVTLRCSPRSGDLSVYWYQQSLDQGLQFLIQYYNGEERAKGNILERFSAQQFPDLHSELNLSSLELGDSALYFCASSVSQGDEKLFFGSGTQLSVL.

This clonotype was recorded at least ten times. This rearrangement joins TRBV6-5 to TRBJ1-5, with unresolved D. With 8 bases removed from V and 6 bases from J, the gap between germline ends came to 11 bases. The CDR3 is 12 residues long. Germline assignment: CDR1 MNHEY and CDR2 SVGAGI. In DNA form, the CDR3 reads TGTGCCAGCCCACTGGGAGGTCAGCCCCAGCATTTT. Protein sequence: CASPLGGQPQHF.

As concerns this clonotype: In this CDR3 the conserved last residue, phenylalanine or tryptophan, is missing, so a read error is likely. The DNA is left out, because the CDR3 cannot be placed on it with certainty; the CDR3 is given as TCRdb lists it. The chain carries TRBV29-1 and TRBJ1-3; the D call TRBD1 from the table was never checked on the DNA. Germline assignment: CDR1 SQVTM and CDR2 ANQGSEA. 8 amino acids form the CDR3, both terminal residues included. The CDR3 loop reads CSVWDIGT.

V usage is TRBV12-3 or TRBV12-4 and J usage is TRBJ2-2; 12 positions agree with TRBD2. There are 19 residues in the CDR3. J lost 4 bases, V lost 3 bases, and 12 bases had no gene match. For the CDR3, the DNA is TGTGCCAGCAGTTTCATGAGACTAGCGGGAGTAGACGGCACCGGGGAGCTGTTTTTT. Amino acid sequence: CASSFMRLAGVDGTGELFF.

This clonotype was counted at least ten times. The rearrangement uses TRBV6-2 or TRBV6-3 and TRBJ2-2; 10 bases are shared with TRBD2. Per germline, CDR1 MNHEY and CDR2 SVGEGT. CDR3 length: 13 residues. The J segment lost 3 bases and the V segment lost 11 bases, leaving 3 bases of the junction unmatched. In DNA form, the CDR3 reads TGTGCCTCTAGCGGGGGATACACCGGGGAGCTGTTTTTT. Its translation is CASSGGYTGELFF.

This chain connects TRBV10-3 to TRBJ2-5; 10 nucleotides agree with TRBD2. J gave up 0 bases and V 6 bases, and 7 bases lay outside the gene matches. The germline V gene encodes CDR1 ENHRY and CDR2 SYGVKD. CDR3 size: 16 residues. CDR3 sequence reads: CAIRDTSGEYQETQYF. For the CDR3, the DNA is TGTGCCATCAGAGACACTAGCGGGGAGTACCAAGAGACCCAGTACTTC.